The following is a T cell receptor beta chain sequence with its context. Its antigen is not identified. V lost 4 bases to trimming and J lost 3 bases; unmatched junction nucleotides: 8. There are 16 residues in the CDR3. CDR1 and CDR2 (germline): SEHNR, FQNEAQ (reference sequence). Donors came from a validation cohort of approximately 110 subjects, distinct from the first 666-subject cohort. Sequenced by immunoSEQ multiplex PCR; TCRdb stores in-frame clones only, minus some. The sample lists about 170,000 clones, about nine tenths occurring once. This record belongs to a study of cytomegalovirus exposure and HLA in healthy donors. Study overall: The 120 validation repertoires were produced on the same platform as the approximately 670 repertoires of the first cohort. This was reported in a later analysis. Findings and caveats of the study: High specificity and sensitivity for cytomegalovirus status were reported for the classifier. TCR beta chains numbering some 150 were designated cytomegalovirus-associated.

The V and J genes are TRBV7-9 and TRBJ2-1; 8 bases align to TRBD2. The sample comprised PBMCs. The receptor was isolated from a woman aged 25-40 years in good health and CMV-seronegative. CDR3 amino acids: CASSSSSGHNYNEQFF. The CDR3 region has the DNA TGTGCCAGCAGCTCCTCTAGCGGGCACAACTACAATGAGCAGTTCTTC.